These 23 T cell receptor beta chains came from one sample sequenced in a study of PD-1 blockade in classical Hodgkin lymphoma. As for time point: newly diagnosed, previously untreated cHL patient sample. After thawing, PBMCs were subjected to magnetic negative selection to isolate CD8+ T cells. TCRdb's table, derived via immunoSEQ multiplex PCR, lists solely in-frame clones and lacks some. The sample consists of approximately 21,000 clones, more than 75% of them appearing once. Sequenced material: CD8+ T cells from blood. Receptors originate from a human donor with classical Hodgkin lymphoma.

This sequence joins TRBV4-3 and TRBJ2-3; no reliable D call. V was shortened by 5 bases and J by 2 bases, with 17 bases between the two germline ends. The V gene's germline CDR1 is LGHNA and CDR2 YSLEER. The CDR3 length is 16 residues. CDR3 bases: TGCGCCAGCAGCGCTACCGATCGCTCGAACACAGATACGCAGTATTTT. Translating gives CASSATDRSNTDTQYF.

The CDR3 spells CASSLSGMLYNEQFF. As DNA, the CDR3 is TGTGCCAGCAGCTTATCCGGAATGCTATACAATGAGCAGTTCTTC. This sequence joins TRBV7-9 and TRBJ2-1, with D hard to call. The CDR3 has 15 residues. Trimming pared 2 bases from V and 4 bases from J, leaving 12 bases between. The germline gives CDR1 SEHNR, CDR2 FQNEAQ (reference sequence).

The CDR3 DNA reads TGTGCCAGCAGTTTAGTAGCGGGAGTCCCCGGGCAGTATTTT. Its translation: CASSLVAGVPGQYF. This chain uses TRBV27 with TRBJ2-3; TRBD2 aligns across 9 bases. V lost 2 bases, J lost 11 bases, and 8 bases stayed unmatched. The germline gives CDR1 MNHEY, CDR2 SMNVEV (reference sequence). This CDR3 has 14 amino acids.

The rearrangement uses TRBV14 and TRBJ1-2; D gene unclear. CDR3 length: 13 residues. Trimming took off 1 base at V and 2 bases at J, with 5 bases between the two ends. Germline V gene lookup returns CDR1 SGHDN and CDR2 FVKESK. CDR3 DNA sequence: TGTGCCAGCAGCCAAGCGGTCAACTATGGCTACACCTTC. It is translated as CASSQAVNYGYTF.

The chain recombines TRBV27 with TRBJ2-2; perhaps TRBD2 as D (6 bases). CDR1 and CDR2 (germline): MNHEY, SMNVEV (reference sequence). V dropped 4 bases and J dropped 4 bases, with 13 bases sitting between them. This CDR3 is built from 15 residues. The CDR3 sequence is CASSWTTPLTGELFF. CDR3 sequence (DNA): TGTGCCAGCAGTTGGACTACTCCCCTCACCGGGGAGCTGTTTTTT.

The DNA of the CDR3 is TGTGCCAGCAGTTCTCGACCGGGACAAGGGCACCGGCCCCAGCATTTT. It is translated as CASSSRPGQGHRPQHF. The rearrangement links TRBV28 to TRBJ1-5; D may be TRBD1 (6 bases). V was shortened by 4 bases and J by 9 bases, with 22 bases between the two germline ends. Germline V gives CDR1 MDHEN, CDR2 SYDVKM. CDR3 length: 16 amino acids.

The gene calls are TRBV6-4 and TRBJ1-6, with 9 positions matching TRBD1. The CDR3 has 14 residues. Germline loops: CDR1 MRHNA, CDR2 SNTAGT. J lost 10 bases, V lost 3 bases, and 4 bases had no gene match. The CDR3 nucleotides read TGTGCCAGCAGTGAAACAGGGGGCGGCTCACCCCTCCACTTT. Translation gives CASSETGGGSPLHF.

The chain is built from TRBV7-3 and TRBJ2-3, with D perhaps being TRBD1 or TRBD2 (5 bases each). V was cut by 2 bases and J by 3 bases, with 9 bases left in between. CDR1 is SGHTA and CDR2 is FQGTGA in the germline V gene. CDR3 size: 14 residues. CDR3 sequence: CASSLWGGTDTQYF. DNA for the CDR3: TGTGCCAGCAGCTTATGGGGCGGGACAGATACGCAGTATTTT.

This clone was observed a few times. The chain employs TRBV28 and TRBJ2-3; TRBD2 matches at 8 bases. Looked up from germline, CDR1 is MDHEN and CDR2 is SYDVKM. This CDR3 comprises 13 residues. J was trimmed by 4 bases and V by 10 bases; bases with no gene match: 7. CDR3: CATEAGESDTQYF. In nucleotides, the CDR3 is TGTGCCACCGAAGCGGGAGAGTCAGATACGCAGTATTTT.

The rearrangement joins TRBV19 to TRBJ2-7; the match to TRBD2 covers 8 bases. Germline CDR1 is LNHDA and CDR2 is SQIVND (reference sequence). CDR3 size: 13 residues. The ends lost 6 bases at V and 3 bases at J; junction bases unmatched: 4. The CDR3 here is CASSPGGGYEQYF. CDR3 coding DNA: TGTGCCAGTAGCCCCGGGGGGGGCTACGAGCAGTACTTC.

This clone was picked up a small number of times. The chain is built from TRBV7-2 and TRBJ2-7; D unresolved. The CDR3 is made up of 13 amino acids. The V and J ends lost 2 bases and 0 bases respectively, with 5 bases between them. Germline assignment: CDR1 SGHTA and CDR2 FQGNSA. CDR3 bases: TGTGCCAGCAGCTTATTCCGCTCCTACGAGCAGTACTTC. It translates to CASSLFRSYEQYF. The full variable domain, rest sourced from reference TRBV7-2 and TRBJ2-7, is GAGVSQSPSNKVTEKGKDVELRCDPISGHTALYWYRQSLGQGLEFLIYFQGNSAPDKSGLPSDRFSAERTGGSVSTLTIQRTQQEDSAVYLCASSLFRSYEQYFGPGTRLTVT.

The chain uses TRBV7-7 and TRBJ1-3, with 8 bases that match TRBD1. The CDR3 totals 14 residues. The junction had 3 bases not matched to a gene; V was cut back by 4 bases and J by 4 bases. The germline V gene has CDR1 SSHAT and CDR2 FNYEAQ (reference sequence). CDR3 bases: TGTGCCAGCAGCTCCGGGACAGGAGGAAACACCATATATTTT. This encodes CASSSGTGGNTIYF.

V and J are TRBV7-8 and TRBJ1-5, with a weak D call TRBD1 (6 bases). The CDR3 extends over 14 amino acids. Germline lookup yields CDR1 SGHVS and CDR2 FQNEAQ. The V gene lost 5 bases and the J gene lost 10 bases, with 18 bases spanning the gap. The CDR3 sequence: CASSPLGGSQPQHF. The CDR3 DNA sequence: TGTGCCAGCAGCCCACTGGGGGGCTCGCAACCCCAGCATTTT.

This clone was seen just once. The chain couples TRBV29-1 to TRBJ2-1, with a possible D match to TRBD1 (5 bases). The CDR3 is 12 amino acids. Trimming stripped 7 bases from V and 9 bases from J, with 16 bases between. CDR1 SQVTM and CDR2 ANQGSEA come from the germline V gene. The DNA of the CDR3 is TGCAGCGCGTCTCTAGGTGGGGCTGAGCAGTTCTTC. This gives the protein CSASLGGAEQFF.

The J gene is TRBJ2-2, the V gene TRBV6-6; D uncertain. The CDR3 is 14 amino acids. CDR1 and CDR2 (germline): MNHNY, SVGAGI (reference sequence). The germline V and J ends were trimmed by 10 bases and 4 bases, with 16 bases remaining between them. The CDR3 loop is CAIPRTDTTGELFF. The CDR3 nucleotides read TGTGCCATACCCCGGACGGATACCACCGGGGAGCTGTTTTTT.

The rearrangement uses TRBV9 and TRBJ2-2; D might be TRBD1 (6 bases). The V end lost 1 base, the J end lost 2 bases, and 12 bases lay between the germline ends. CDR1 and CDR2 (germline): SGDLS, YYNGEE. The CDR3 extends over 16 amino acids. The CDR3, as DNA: TGTGCCAGCAGCGTAAACAGGGATGAAAACACCGGGGAGCTGTTTTTT. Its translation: CASSVNRDENTGELFF.

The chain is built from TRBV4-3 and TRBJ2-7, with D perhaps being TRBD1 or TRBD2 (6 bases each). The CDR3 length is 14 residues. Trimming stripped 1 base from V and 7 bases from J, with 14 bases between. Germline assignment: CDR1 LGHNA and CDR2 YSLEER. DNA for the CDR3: TGCGCCAGCAGCCAAGTCGCAGGGGCGGGGGAGCAGTACTTC. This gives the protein CASSQVAGAGEQYF.

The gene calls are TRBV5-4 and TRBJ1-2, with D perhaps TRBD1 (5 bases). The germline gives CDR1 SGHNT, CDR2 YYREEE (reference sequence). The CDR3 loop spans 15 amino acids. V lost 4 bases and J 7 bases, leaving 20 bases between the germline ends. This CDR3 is CASSQVRGGPFGYTF. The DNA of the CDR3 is TGTGCCAGCAGCCAAGTCCGCGGGGGACCCTTTGGCTACACCTTC.

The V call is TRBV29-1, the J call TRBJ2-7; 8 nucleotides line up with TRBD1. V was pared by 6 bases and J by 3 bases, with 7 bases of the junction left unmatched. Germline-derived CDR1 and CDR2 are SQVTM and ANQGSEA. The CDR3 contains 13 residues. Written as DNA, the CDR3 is TGCAGCGTCGATTACGGACAGGGCTACGAGCAGTACTTC. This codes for CSVDYGQGYEQYF.

This CDR3 reads CASSTYNEQFF. The CDR3 bases are TGCGCCAGCAGCACGTACAATGAGCAGTTCTTC. This chain connects TRBV5-1 to TRBJ2-1, with D unclear. Germline values: CDR1 SGHRS, CDR2 YFSETQ. V lost 4 bases to trimming and J lost 4 bases, with 3 bases between them. The CDR3 totals 11 residues.

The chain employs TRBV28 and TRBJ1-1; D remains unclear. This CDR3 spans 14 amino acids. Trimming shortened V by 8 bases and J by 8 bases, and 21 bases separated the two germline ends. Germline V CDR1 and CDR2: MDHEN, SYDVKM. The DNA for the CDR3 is TGTGCCAGCGTGGTTTGGGCCCCCTCTTTCGAAGCTTTCTTT. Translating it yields CASVVWAPSFEAFF.

CDR3 nucleotide sequence: TGTGCCAGTAGTCGGACTAGCGGGAGTTTCAATGAGCAGTTCTTC. It yields the protein CASSRTSGSFNEQFF. The J gene is TRBJ2-1, the V gene TRBV19; TRBD2 matches 13 bases. Germline-derived CDR1 and CDR2 are LNHDA and SQIVND (reference sequence). The CDR3 loop spans 15 amino acids. The trim removed 5 bases at V and 6 bases at J, leaving 4 bases unmatched. The complete variable domain, with remaining parts taken from reference TRBV19 and TRBJ2-1, reads DGGITQSPKYLFRKEGQNVTLSCEQNLNHDAMYWYRQDPGQGLRLIYYSQIVNDFQKGDIAEGYSVSREKKESFPLTVTSAQKNPTAFYLCASSRTSGSFNEQFFGPGTRLTVL.

CDR3 DNA: TGTGCCATCAGCCGAACAGGGGACGACTATGGCTACACCTTC. Its translation: CAISRTGDDYGYTF. The V and J genes are TRBV10-3 and TRBJ1-2, with 7 positions matching TRBD1. The CDR3 is 14 residues long. V shed 6 bases, J shed 3 bases, and the junction held 7 bases outside the gene matches. Germline-derived CDR1 and CDR2 are ENHRY and SYGVKD.